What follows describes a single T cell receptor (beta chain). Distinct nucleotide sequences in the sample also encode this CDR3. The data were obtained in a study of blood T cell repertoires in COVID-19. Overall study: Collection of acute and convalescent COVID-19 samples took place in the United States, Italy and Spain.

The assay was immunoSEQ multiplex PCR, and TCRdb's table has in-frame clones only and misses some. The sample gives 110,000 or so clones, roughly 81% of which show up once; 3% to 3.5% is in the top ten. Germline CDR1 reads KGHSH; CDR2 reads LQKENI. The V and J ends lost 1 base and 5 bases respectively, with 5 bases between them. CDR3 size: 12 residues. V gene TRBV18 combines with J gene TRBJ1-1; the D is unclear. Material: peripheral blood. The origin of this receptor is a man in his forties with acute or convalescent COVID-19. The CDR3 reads CASSPRATEAFF. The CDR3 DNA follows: TGTGCCAGCTCACCACGGGCAACTGAAGCTTTCTTT.